This T cell receptor (beta chain) was observed in a study of technical replicates of blood from a handful of donors. V shed 5 bases and J shed 6 bases, with 23 bases lying between them. The CDR3 covers 17 residues. The germline V gene encodes CDR1 SGHTA and CDR2 FQGNSA. Profiling relied on immunoSEQ multiplex PCR, and the TCRdb table lists in-frame clones only, not all of them. Altogether around 80,000 clones are present, roughly 94% being singletons, with the ten largest covering around 0.37%. This receptor was identified in a human donor in good health. This rearrangement joins TRBV7-2 to TRBJ1-3; possibly TRBD1 for D (5 bases). The material sequenced was T cells isolated from PBMCs. CDR3: CASSKIGTATPLNTIYF. The CDR3 DNA follows: TGTGCCAGCAGCAAAATAGGGACTGCAACACCTTTAAACACCATATATTTT.